The rows below give T cell receptor beta chains drawn from one sample of a study of blood T cell repertoires in COVID-19. The repertoire was sequenced with immunoSEQ multiplex PCR; TCRdb's copy has only in-frame clones and lacks some. This sample yields around 250,000 clones, of which roughly 86% are seen a single time; over 6% belongs to the top ten. Sample: peripheral blood. The receptor source for this set is a woman between 65 and 79 years old with active or convalescent COVID-19. The CDR3 runs from the conserved cysteine through the conserved F or W. Fields, in order: V gene, J gene, clone size, CDR3 length, D gene, CDR3 protein, CDR3 DNA. D genes are given only for firm matches. Clone size is shown for a subset of rows, as once, few, many or a class of expanded clone.

v_gene: TRBV7-2; j_gene: TRBJ1-2; abundance: .; len: 15; d_gene: .; CDR3aa: CASSRRGAQNYGYTF; CDR3nt: TGTGCCAGCAGCCGTCGGGGGGCCCAGAACTATGGCTACACCTTC
v_gene: TRBV15; j_gene: TRBJ2-7; abundance: .; len: 14; d_gene: .; CDR3aa: CATSRDRGAYEQYF; CDR3nt: TGTGCCACCAGCAGAGACAGGGGTGCCTACGAGCAGTACTTC
v_gene: TRBV7-3; j_gene: TRBJ1-2; abundance: .; len: 13; d_gene: .; CDR3aa: CASSYTGQPGYTF; CDR3nt: TGTGCCAGCAGCTATACTGGACAGCCGGGCTACACCTTC
v_gene: TRBV5-1; j_gene: TRBJ2-3; abundance: .; len: 16; d_gene: TRBD2; CDR3aa: CASSPGLAGGLNTQYF; CDR3nt: TGCGCCAGCAGCCCGGGACTAGCGGGGGGGCTGAATACGCAGTATTTT
v_gene: TRBV18; j_gene: TRBJ2-1; abundance: .; len: 15; d_gene: .; CDR3aa: CASSPEGRVYNEQFF; CDR3nt: TGTGCCAGCTCCCCTGAGGGCAGAGTGTACAATGAGCAGTTCTTC
v_gene: TRBV6-5; j_gene: TRBJ1-2; abundance: .; len: 15; d_gene: .; CDR3aa: CASTSVLAGGYGYTF; CDR3nt: TGTGCCAGCACCTCAGTATTGGCCGGGGGCTATGGCTACACCTTC
v_gene: TRBV6-2/TRBV6-3; j_gene: TRBJ2-7; abundance: .; len: 15; d_gene: TRBD1; CDR3aa: CASSLQGAGRYEQYF; CDR3nt: TGTGCCAGCAGTTTGCAGGGGGCGGGGCGCTACGAGCAGTACTTC
v_gene: TRBV19; j_gene: TRBJ2-5; abundance: .; len: 13; d_gene: .; CDR3aa: CASRHNRQETQYF; CDR3nt: TGTGCCAGCCGCCACAACCGCCAAGAGACCCAGTACTTC
v_gene: TRBV4-3; j_gene: TRBJ1-2; abundance: .; len: 14; d_gene: .; CDR3aa: CASSQDSGGNGYTF; CDR3nt: TGCGCCAGCAGCCAAGATTCGGGGGGGAACGGCTACACCTTC
v_gene: TRBV5-6; j_gene: TRBJ1-6; abundance: .; len: 14; d_gene: .; CDR3aa: CASSLQGDNSPLHF; CDR3nt: TGTGCCAGCAGCTTACAGGGCGATAATTCACCCCTCCACTTT
v_gene: TRBV4-3; j_gene: TRBJ1-1; abundance: .; len: 13; d_gene: .; CDR3aa: CASSQDREPQAFF; CDR3nt: TGCGCCAGCAGCCAAGATAGGGAGCCCCAAGCTTTCTTT
v_gene: TRBV5-6; j_gene: TRBJ2-7; abundance: .; len: 13; d_gene: .; CDR3aa: CASSSGNPYEQYF; CDR3nt: TGTGCCAGCAGCTCGGGAAACCCCTACGAGCAGTACTTC
v_gene: TRBV28; j_gene: TRBJ2-3; abundance: .; len: 15; d_gene: TRBD1; CDR3aa: CASSLTGEFTDTQYF; CDR3nt: TGTGCCAGCAGTTTAACAGGGGAGTTCACAGATACGCAGTATTTT
v_gene: TRBV2; j_gene: TRBJ2-3; abundance: few; len: 17; d_gene: TRBD2; CDR3aa: CASSRGGYGSRTDTQYF; CDR3nt: TGTGCCAGCAGTCGGGGGGGATACGGTAGTAGAACAGATACGCAGTATTTT
v_gene: TRBV7-8; j_gene: TRBJ2-2; abundance: .; len: 15; d_gene: TRBD1; CDR3aa: CASSPTDREDGELFF; CDR3nt: TGTGCCAGCAGCCCTACGGACAGGGAGGACGGGGAGCTGTTTTTT
v_gene: TRBV7-2; j_gene: TRBJ1-1; abundance: .; len: 13; d_gene: TRBD1; CDR3aa: CASSLKGASEAFF; CDR3nt: TGTGCCAGCAGCTTAAAGGGGGCCTCTGAAGCTTTCTTT
v_gene: TRBV19; j_gene: TRBJ1-5; abundance: .; len: 15; d_gene: .; CDR3aa: CASSISGVMGQPQHF; CDR3nt: TGTGCCAGTAGTATCTCGGGGGTTATGGGTCAGCCCCAGCATTTT
v_gene: TRBV6-2/TRBV6-3; j_gene: TRBJ2-7; abundance: .; len: 11; d_gene: .; CDR3aa: CASSPLNEQYF; CDR3nt: TGTGCCAGCAGCCCCCTTAACGAGCAGTACTTC
v_gene: TRBV25-1; j_gene: TRBJ2-7; abundance: few; len: 13; d_gene: .; CDR3aa: CASRETGSTEQYF; CDR3nt: TGTGCCAGCCGGGAGACAGGGTCGACCGAGCAGTACTTC
v_gene: TRBV6-4; j_gene: TRBJ1-2; abundance: .; len: 15; d_gene: .; CDR3aa: CASSINTAQSYGYTF; CDR3nt: TGTGCCAGCAGTATCAATACAGCCCAAAGCTATGGCTACACCTTC
v_gene: TRBV18; j_gene: TRBJ1-2; abundance: .; len: 13; d_gene: .; CDR3aa: CASSPQGNYGYTF; CDR3nt: TGTGCCAGCTCCCCCCAGGGTAACTATGGCTACACCTTC
v_gene: TRBV6-2/TRBV6-3; j_gene: TRBJ2-1; abundance: .; len: 11; d_gene: .; CDR3aa: CASSRKEEQFF; CDR3nt: TGTGCCAGCAGTCGAAAGGAGGAGCAGTTCTTC
v_gene: TRBV19; j_gene: TRBJ1-5; abundance: .; len: 15; d_gene: .; CDR3aa: CASMEGGNGYQPQHF; CDR3nt: TGTGCCAGTATGGAGGGCGGGAATGGGTATCAGCCCCAGCATTTT
v_gene: TRBV9; j_gene: TRBJ2-5; abundance: .; len: 15; d_gene: TRBD2; CDR3aa: CASNRAGGEGETQYF; CDR3nt: TGTGCCAGCAACCGAGCGGGGGGTGAGGGAGAGACCCAGTACTTC
v_gene: TRBV6-1; j_gene: TRBJ2-7; abundance: .; len: 15; d_gene: TRBD2; CDR3aa: CASSEESGGFYEQYF; CDR3nt: TGTGCCAGCAGTGAAGAGAGCGGGGGCTTCTACGAGCAGTACTTC
v_gene: TRBV7-2; j_gene: TRBJ1-2; abundance: .; len: 13; d_gene: .; CDR3aa: CASSSRGRERYTF; CDR3nt: TGTGCCAGCAGCTCAAGGGGCAGGGAACGCTACACCTTC
v_gene: TRBV5-1; j_gene: TRBJ2-1; abundance: .; len: 14; d_gene: TRBD2; CDR3aa: CASSLDGLENEQFF; CDR3nt: TGCGCCAGCAGCTTGGATGGACTAGAAAATGAGCAGTTCTTC
v_gene: TRBV9; j_gene: TRBJ2-1; abundance: .; len: 15; d_gene: .; CDR3aa: CASSSGQASYNEQFF; CDR3nt: TGTGCCAGCAGCTCGGGACAAGCATCCTACAATGAGCAGTTCTTC
v_gene: TRBV27; j_gene: TRBJ2-1; abundance: .; len: 16; d_gene: TRBD2; CDR3aa: CASSLVSGGSYNEQFF; CDR3nt: TGTGCCAGCAGTTTAGTTAGCGGGGGATCCTACAATGAGCAGTTCTTC
v_gene: TRBV7-9; j_gene: TRBJ2-1; abundance: .; len: 16; d_gene: TRBD1; CDR3aa: CASSLGDRVTYNEQFF; CDR3nt: TGTGCCAGCAGCTTAGGGGACAGAGTCACCTACAATGAGCAGTTCTTC
v_gene: TRBV3-1/TRBV3-2; j_gene: TRBJ1-6; abundance: .; len: 15; d_gene: TRBD1; CDR3aa: CASSNHRGGSSPLHF; CDR3nt: TGTGCCAGCAGCAACCACAGGGGTGGAAGTTCACCCCTCCACTTT
v_gene: TRBV7-2; j_gene: TRBJ2-7; abundance: .; len: 19; d_gene: TRBD2; CDR3aa: CASSLEWAGGPVFPYEQYF; CDR3nt: TGTGCCAGCAGCTTAGAGTGGGCGGGGGGGCCAGTTTTCCCCTACGAGCAGTACTTC
v_gene: TRBV25-1; j_gene: TRBJ2-7; abundance: .; len: 16; d_gene: TRBD1; CDR3aa: CASSETLMTGGNEQYF; CDR3nt: TGTGCCAGCAGTGAGACCCTCATGACAGGGGGGAACGAGCAGTACTTC
v_gene: TRBV6-5; j_gene: TRBJ1-2; abundance: once; len: 14; d_gene: .; CDR3aa: CASKARQWNYGYTF; CDR3nt: TGTGCCAGCAAAGCCAGACAGTGGAACTATGGCTACACCTTC
v_gene: TRBV7-2; j_gene: TRBJ1-1; abundance: .; len: 13; d_gene: .; CDR3aa: CASSLVDLAEAFF; CDR3nt: TGTGCCAGCAGCTTAGTCGACTTGGCTGAAGCTTTCTTT
v_gene: TRBV6-6; j_gene: TRBJ2-5; abundance: .; len: 14; d_gene: .; CDR3aa: CASIAGVIKETQYF; CDR3nt: TGTGCCAGCATCGCCGGGGTAATCAAAGAGACCCAGTACTTC
v_gene: TRBV3-1/TRBV3-2; j_gene: TRBJ1-1; abundance: .; len: 15; d_gene: TRBD1; CDR3aa: CASSPQWTGGTEAFF; CDR3nt: TGTGCCAGCAGCCCGCAATGGACAGGGGGCACTGAAGCTTTCTTT
v_gene: TRBV5-1; j_gene: TRBJ1-1; abundance: .; len: 13; d_gene: .; CDR3aa: CASSLIDATEAFF; CDR3nt: TGCGCCAGCAGCTTGATTGATGCGACGGAGGCTTTCTTT
v_gene: TRBV3-1/TRBV3-2; j_gene: TRBJ1-2; abundance: .; len: 15; d_gene: .; CDR3aa: CASSTGQLLNYGYTF; CDR3nt: TGTGCCAGCAGCACTGGACAGCTACTCAACTATGGCTACACCTTC
v_gene: TRBV5-1; j_gene: TRBJ1-2; abundance: .; len: 14; d_gene: TRBD1; CDR3aa: CASTPGQFNYGYTF; CDR3nt: TGCGCCAGTACCCCGGGACAGTTTAACTATGGCTACACCTTC